A selection of T cell receptor beta chains follows, all from one sample in a study of early T cells in non-severe SARS-CoV-2 infection. TCRdb passed the 5' RACE reads through MiXCR, listing each CDR3 protein once. Of about 56,000 distinct CDR3 sequences listed, 10% to 13% are singletons. Sequencing was performed on whole blood. The receptors come from an adult who was a healthcare worker with PCR-confirmed SARS-CoV-2 infection or an uninfected control (not recorded which). CDR3s include the opening cysteine and the closing phenylalanine or tryptophan. A D gene is named only where the DNA matches it firmly. For some rows the clone size is stated as once, few or many, or as a class when expanded; others skip it.

clone_size | j_call | cdr3_length | v_call | d_call | cdr3_nt | cdr3_aa
many | TRBJ2-1 | 13 | TRBV6-2/TRBV6-3 | . | TGTGCCAGCAGGTCAAGCAAGCGCCATGAGCAGTTCTTC | CASRSSKRHEQFF
many | TRBJ2-7 | 13 | TRBV12-3/TRBV12-4 | . | TGTGCCAGCAGTTTAGGACGGTACTACGAGCAGTACTTC | CASSLGRYYEQYF
. | TRBJ2-5 | 16 | TRBV7-7 | . | TGTGCTAGCAGCTTAGCCGGGCTATCCTCTCAAGAGACCCAGTACTTC | CASSLAGLSSQETQYF
many | TRBJ1-5 | 13 | TRBV7-2 | . | TGTGCCAGCAGCTTAGAGCCCAGGGGCCCCCAGCATTTT | CASSLEPRGPQHF
. | TRBJ2-5 | 15 | TRBV6-2/TRBV6-3 | . | TGTGCCAGCAGTTACTCTCCGGAGAGCCAAGAGACCCAGTACTTC | CASSYSPESQETQYF
. | TRBJ1-3 | 12 | TRBV7-9 | . | TGTGCCGCGGCGATCTCTGGAAACACCATATATTTT | CAAAISGNTIYF
. | TRBJ2-1 | 14 | TRBV7-6 | . | TGTGCCAGCAATATGGGGGGTTCCTACAATGAGCAGTTCTTC | CASNMGGSYNEQFF
many | TRBJ2-3 | 13 | TRBV29-1 | . | TGCAGCGTACCCACCTGGCAGACAGATACGCAGTATTTT | CSVPTWQTDTQYF
few | TRBJ2-4 | 14 | TRBV19 | . | TGTGCCACCCACCCGGGCGGGGTGTCTAACATTCAGTACTTC | CATHPGGVSNIQYF
. | TRBJ1-5 | 13 | TRBV5-1 | . | TGCGCCAGCAGCTTTCAGAGGGGCTCGCCCCAGCATTTT | CASSFQRGSPQHF
. | TRBJ2-1 | 16 | TRBV20-1 | TRBD2 | TGCAGTACCCTTAGGCTAGCGGGAATATCCTACAATGAGCAGTTCTTC | CSTLRLAGISYNEQFF
medium-sized | TRBJ2-7 | 15 | TRBV4-1 | TRBD2 | TGCGCCAGCAGCCAAGTTAGCGGGAGCGGATACGAGCAGTACTTC | CASSQVSGSGYEQYF
many | TRBJ1-2 | 15 | TRBV4-3 | . | TGCGCCAGCAGCCAAGATTCAGGTCGGGGAGGGAGCTACACCTTC | CASSQDSGRGGSYTF
many | TRBJ2-7 | 11 | TRBV2 | TRBD1 | TGTGCCAGCGGGACAGAATACGAGCAGTACTTC | CASGTEYEQYF
many | TRBJ2-1 | 17 | TRBV6-5 | TRBD2 | TGTGCCAGCAGTTACTCGGCTAGCGGGGCCTCCTACAATGAGCAGTTCTTC | CASSYSASGASYNEQFF
. | TRBJ1-1 | 11 | TRBV7-9 | . | TGTGCCAGCAGTTACGGGGGCCGAGCTTTCTTT | CASSYGGRAFF
many | TRBJ2-2 | 15 | TRBV7-3 | TRBD2 | TGTGCCAGCAGCCTTGGCGGGAGTAACACCGGGGAGCTGTTTTTT | CASSLGGSNTGELFF
many | TRBJ2-2 | 16 | TRBV6-2/TRBV6-3 | TRBD2 | TGTGCCAGCAGTTACCGCGCGGGAGGTCTTACCGGGGAGCTGTTTTTT | CASSYRAGGLTGELFF
many | TRBJ2-7 | 13 | TRBV2 | . | TGTGCCAGCAAAGGGCCCTACCCATACGAGCAGTACTTC | CASKGPYPYEQYF
many | TRBJ1-5 | 13 | TRBV28 | . | TGTGCCAGCAGCATAGGGGGACATCAGCCCCAGCATTTT | CASSIGGHQPQHF
many | TRBJ2-5 | 16 | TRBV7-8 | TRBD2 | TGTGCCAGCAGCAAAGCGCCTAGCGGGAGTTTTGAGACCCAGTACTTC | CASSKAPSGSFETQYF
many | TRBJ1-1 | 12 | TRBV20-1 | . | TGCAGTGCTGTCCGAGGAGACACTGAAGCTTTCTTT | CSAVRGDTEAFF
. | TRBJ1-2 | 13 | TRBV29-1 | TRBD1 | TGCAGCGTGTACAGGGGTGTTAACTATGGCTACACCTTC | CSVYRGVNYGYTF
. | TRBJ1-1 | 15 | TRBV6-2/TRBV6-3 | . | TGTGCCAGCAGTAGATTCGGGACATACAACACTGAAGCTTTCTTT | CASSRFGTYNTEAFF
many | TRBJ2-2 | 15 | TRBV5-1 | . | TGCGCCAGCAGCTCGACCGGGCAACCCACCGGGGAGCTGTTTTTT | CASSSTGQPTGELFF
. | TRBJ2-7 | 14 | TRBV29-1 | . | TGCAGCGTTGTGGGGGGACCGACAGGCTACGAGCAGTACTTC | CSVVGGPTGYEQYF
many | TRBJ1-5 | 14 | TRBV12-3/TRBV12-4 | . | TGTGCCAGCAGTCCGGCCGTCTCCGGGCAGCCCCAGCATTTT | CASSPAVSGQPQHF
. | TRBJ1-1 | 12 | TRBV7-9 | . | TGTGCCAGCAGCTTACAACCAAAAGAAGCTTTCTTT | CASSLQPKEAFF
many | TRBJ2-1 | 15 | TRBV19 | TRBD2 | TGTGCCAGTAGTACGACTAGCGGGATACGGGGTGAGCAGTTCTTC | CASSTTSGIRGEQFF
many | TRBJ1-1 | 15 | TRBV4-1 | . | TGCGCCAGCAGCCAATCCCTTATGACCCCCACTGAAGCTTTCTTT | CASSQSLMTPTEAFF
. | TRBJ2-7 | 14 | TRBV11-1 | TRBD1 | TGTGCCAGCAGTCCGAGGACAGGTCCCTACGAGCAGTACTTC | CASSPRTGPYEQYF